This T cell receptor beta chain originates from a study of a mutant IDH1 vaccine in newly diagnosed glioma. Study-wide background: Patients received vaccination from 4-6 weeks after radiotherapy alone, or with temozolomide cycles.

Study outcomes and limitations: Induction of immune responses by the vaccine occurred in 93.3% of patients.

The time point was: week 47, end of study. Topical imiquimod was applied with each vaccine dose, which held 300 ug of mutant IDH1 20-mer peptide. The CDR3 has 14 residues. From germline, CDR1 is MNHEY and CDR2 SVGAGI. V shed 1 base, J shed 6 bases, and the junction held 3 bases outside the gene matches. Sequencing was performed with immunoSEQ multiplex PCR; in TCRdb, only in-frame clones are kept and a portion is missing. In the table there are 30,000 or so clones, roughly 90% of which are singletons. Concerning this clone: Its target is not known.

This chain joins TRBV6-5 and TRBJ1-2; 9 bases fit TRBD1. The origin of this receptor is a man aged 40-49 years with glioma. The source was PBMCs, collected from a glioma patient whose treatment included an IDH1 peptide vaccine. CDR3 sequence: CASSYFGQGHGYTF. CDR3 DNA: TGTGCCAGCAGTTACTTCGGACAGGGGCATGGCTACACCTTC.